A selection of T cell receptor beta chains follows, all from one sample in a study of shared clonotypes between healthy human individuals. Libraries were prepared by immunoSEQ multiplex PCR; TCRdb keeps only in-frame clonotypes and omits some of them. The table shows approximately 470,000 clones, with roughly 80% occurring only once. The sample was PBMCs. The receptors come from a woman aged 40 to 49 in good health. Some clones in this sample may be carry-over from other donors' samples. Both conserved end residues are part of each CDR3. Fields, in order: J gene, D gene, clone size, V gene, CDR3 protein, CDR3 DNA. The D gene is left open where the match is weak. For some rows the clone size is stated as once, few or many, or as a class when expanded; others skip it.

>TRBJ1-5|TRBD1|.|TRBV2
CASRGQGRNQPQHF
TGTGCCAGCAGAGGACAGGGCCGCAATCAGCCCCAGCATTTT
>TRBJ2-7|TRBD1|.|TRBV7-3
CASSLEATGMYEQYF
TGTGCCAGCAGCTTAGAGGCGACAGGGATGTACGAGCAGTACTTC
>TRBJ2-7|.|many|TRBV15
CATSKGQMGEQYF
TGTGCCACCAGCAAAGGACAGATGGGGGAGCAGTACTTC
>TRBJ1-2|.|.|TRBV2
CASILGRINYGYTF
TGTGCCAGCATATTAGGCCGCATAAACTATGGCTACACCTTC
>TRBJ2-1|.|once|TRBV6-1
CASSEDFFGGNEQFF
TGTGCCAGCAGTGAAGATTTTTTTGGGGGAAATGAGCAGTTCTTC
>TRBJ1-5|TRBD1|.|TRBV30
CAWRTGDNQPQHF
TGTGCCTGGAGGACAGGGGACAATCAGCCCCAGCATTTT
>TRBJ2-2|.|once|TRBV9
CASSVGPAAGELFF
TGTGCCAGCAGCGTAGGCCCAGCGGCCGGGGAGCTGTTTTTT
>TRBJ1-4|TRBD1|.|TRBV11-2
CASSLTGGEEKLFF
TGTGCCAGCAGCTTGACAGGGGGGGAAGAAAAACTGTTTTTT
>TRBJ2-5|.|.|TRBV14
CASSQERQETQYF
TGTGCCAGCAGCCAAGAACGGCAAGAGACCCAGTACTTC
>TRBJ2-3|TRBD2|.|TRBV7-3
CASSTTNSGTGTDTQYF
TGTGCCAGCAGCACAACAAATAGCGGGACGGGCACAGATACGCAGTATTTT
>TRBJ2-7|.|.|TRBV7-6
CASSHLDPGTYEQYF
TGTGCCAGCAGCCACCTTGATCCGGGGACCTACGAGCAGTACTTC
>TRBJ2-2|.|.|TRBV11-3
CASSPESGSNTGELFF
TGTGCCAGCAGCCCCGAGAGCGGATCGAACACCGGGGAGCTGTTTTTT
>TRBJ2-7|.|.|TRBV4-3
CASSQEWRVLSEQYF
TGCGCCAGCAGCCAAGAGTGGCGAGTCCTCAGCGAGCAGTACTTC
>TRBJ2-7|.|.|TRBV18
CASSPAGGLLGEQYF
TGTGCCAGCTCACCAGCAGGGGGGCTACTGGGTGAGCAGTACTTC